This note documents a single T cell receptor beta chain sequence. Its specificity is unknown. Trimming took 0 bases from V and 3 from J, leaving 13 bases between them. The CDR3 loop spans 16 amino acids. Per the germline V gene, CDR1 is SGHKS and CDR2 is YYEKEE (reference sequence). The data originate from a study of T cell repertoires in cytomegalovirus infection. Looking at the study overall: Matching HLA type, along with CMV infection, was indicated by public TCR beta signatures. General study findings and limits: Identification of carriers of CMV plus the relevant HLA was performed using cumulative public TCR beta family frequency. Ex vivo, HLA-C-restricted CMV-specific TCR beta clonotypes prevailed over the rest of the response.

TCRdb ran MiXCR on the reads and lists one entry per CDR3 protein. Of more than 400,000 distinct CDR3 sequences listed, approximately 26% are singletons. The chain uses TRBV5-5 and TRBJ1-3, with D perhaps TRBD1 (6 bases). The sequenced sample consisted of PBMCs. This receptor was identified in a human donor in good health (CMV status not recorded). Some clones in this sample may be carry-over from other donors' samples. CDR3 in amino acids: CASSLVEGGNGNTIYF. CDR3 in DNA: TGTGCCAGCAGCTTGGTGGAGGGGGGAAATGGAAACACCATATATTTT.